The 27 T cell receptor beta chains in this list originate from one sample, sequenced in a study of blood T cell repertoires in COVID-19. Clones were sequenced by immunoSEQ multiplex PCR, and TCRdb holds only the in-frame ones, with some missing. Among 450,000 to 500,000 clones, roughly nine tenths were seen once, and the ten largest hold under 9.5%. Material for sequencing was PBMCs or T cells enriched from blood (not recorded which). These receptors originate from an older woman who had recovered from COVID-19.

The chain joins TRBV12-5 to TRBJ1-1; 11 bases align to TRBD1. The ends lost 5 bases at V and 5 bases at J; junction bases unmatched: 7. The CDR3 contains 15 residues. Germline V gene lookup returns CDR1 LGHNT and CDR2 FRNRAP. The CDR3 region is CASGPGQGARTEAFF. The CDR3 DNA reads TGTGCTAGTGGTCCCGGACAGGGGGCGCGTACTGAAGCTTTCTTT.

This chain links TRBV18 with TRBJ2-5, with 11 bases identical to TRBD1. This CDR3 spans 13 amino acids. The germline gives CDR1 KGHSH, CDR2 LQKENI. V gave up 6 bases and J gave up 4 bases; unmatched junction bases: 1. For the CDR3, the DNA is TGTGCCAGCTCGGGACAGGGGGGAGAGACCCAGTACTTC. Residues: CASSGQGGETQYF.

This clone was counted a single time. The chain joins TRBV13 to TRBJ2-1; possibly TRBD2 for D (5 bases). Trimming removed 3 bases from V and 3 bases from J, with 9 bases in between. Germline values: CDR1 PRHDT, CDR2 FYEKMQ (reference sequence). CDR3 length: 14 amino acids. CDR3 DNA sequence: TGTGCCAGCAGCTTGACTACCCACTACAATGAGCAGTTCTTC. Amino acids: CASSLTTHYNEQFF. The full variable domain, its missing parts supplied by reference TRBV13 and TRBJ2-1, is AAGVIQSPRHLIKEKRETATLKCYPIPRHDTVYWYQQGPGQDPQFLISFYEKMQSDKGSIPDRFSAQQFSDYHSELNMSSLELGDSALYFCASSLTTHYNEQFFGPGTRLTVL.

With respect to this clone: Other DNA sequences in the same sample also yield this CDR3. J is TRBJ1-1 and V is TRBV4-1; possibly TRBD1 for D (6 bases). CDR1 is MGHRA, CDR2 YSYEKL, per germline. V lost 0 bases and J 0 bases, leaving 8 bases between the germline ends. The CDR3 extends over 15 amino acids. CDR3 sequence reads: CASSQDRGMNTEAFF. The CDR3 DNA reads TGCGCCAGCAGCCAAGACAGGGGCATGAACACTGAAGCTTTCTTT.

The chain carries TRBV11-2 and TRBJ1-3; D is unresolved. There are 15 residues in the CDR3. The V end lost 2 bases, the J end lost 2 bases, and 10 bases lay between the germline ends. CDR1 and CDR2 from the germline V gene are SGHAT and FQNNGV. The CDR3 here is CASSLNFDTGNTIYF. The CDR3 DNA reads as TGTGCCAGCAGCTTAAACTTCGACACTGGAAACACCATATATTTT.

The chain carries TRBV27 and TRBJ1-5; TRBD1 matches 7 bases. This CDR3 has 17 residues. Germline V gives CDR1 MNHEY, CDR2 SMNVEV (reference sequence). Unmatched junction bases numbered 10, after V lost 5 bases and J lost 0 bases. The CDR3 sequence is CASSTDRALYSNQPQHF. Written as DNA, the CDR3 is TGTGCCAGCAGTACAGACAGGGCCCTTTATAGCAATCAGCCCCAGCATTTT.

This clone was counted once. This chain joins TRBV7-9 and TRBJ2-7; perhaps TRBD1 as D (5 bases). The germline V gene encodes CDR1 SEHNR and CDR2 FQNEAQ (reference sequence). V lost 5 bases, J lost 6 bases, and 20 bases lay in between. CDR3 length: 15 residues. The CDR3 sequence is CASSQTGFPLSEQYF. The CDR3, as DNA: TGTGCCAGCAGCCAAACAGGTTTCCCCTTATCCGAGCAGTACTTC.

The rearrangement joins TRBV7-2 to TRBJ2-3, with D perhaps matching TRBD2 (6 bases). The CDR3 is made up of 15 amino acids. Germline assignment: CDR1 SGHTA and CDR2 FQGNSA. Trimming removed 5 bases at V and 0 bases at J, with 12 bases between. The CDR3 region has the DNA TGTGCCAGCAGCCCAGTCGGGACTAGCACAGATACGCAGTATTTT. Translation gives CASSPVGTSTDTQYF.

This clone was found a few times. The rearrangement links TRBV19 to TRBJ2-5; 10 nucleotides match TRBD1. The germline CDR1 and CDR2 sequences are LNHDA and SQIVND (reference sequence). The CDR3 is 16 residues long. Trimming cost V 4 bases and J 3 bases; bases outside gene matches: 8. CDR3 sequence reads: CASSNRPGTGEETQYF. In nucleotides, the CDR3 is TGTGCCAGTAGTAACCGACCCGGGACAGGGGAAGAGACCCAGTACTTC.

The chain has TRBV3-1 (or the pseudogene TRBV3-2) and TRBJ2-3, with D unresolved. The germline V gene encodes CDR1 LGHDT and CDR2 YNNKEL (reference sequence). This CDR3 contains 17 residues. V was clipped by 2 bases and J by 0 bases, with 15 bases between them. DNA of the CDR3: TGTGCCAGCAGCCAATACCGACTGGATCGAAGCACAGATACGCAGTATTTT. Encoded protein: CASSQYRLDRSTDTQYF.

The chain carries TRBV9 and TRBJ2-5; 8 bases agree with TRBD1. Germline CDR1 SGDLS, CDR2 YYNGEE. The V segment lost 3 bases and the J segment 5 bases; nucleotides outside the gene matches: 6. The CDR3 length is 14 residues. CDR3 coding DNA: TGTGCCAGCAGCGCACAGGGGGACGGGGAGACCCAGTACTTC. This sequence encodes CASSAQGDGETQYF.

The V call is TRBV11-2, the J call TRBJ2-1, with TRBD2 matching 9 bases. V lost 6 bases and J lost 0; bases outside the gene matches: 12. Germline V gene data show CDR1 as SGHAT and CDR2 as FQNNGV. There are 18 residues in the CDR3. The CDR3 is CASRPPGLAGHSYNEQFF. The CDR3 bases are TGTGCCAGCAGACCCCCAGGGCTAGCGGGGCACTCCTACAATGAGCAGTTCTTC.

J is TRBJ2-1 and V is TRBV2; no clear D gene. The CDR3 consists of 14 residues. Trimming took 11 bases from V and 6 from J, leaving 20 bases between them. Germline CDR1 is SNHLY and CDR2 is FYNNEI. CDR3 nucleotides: TGTGCCTACGCATACCCATCTAGTGGCAATGAGCAGTTCTTC. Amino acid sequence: CAYAYPSSGNEQFF.

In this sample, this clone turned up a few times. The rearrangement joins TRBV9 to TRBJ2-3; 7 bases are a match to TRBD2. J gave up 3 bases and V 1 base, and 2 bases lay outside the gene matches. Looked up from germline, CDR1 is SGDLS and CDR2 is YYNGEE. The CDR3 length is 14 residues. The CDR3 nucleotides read TGTGCCAGCAGCGTAAGACTAGCAACAGATACGCAGTATTTT. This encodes CASSVRLATDTQYF.

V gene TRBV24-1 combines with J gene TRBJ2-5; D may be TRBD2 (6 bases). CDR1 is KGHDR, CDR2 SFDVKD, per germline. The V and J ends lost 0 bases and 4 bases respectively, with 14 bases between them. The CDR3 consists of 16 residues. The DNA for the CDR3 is TGTGCCACCAGTGATTTGAGTTTAGGAGGGAGAGAGACCCAGTACTTC. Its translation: CATSDLSLGGRETQYF.

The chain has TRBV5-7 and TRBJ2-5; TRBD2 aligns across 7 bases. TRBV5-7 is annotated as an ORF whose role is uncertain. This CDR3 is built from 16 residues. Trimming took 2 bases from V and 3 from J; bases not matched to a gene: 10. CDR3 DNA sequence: TGTGCCAGCAGCTTCTCTCGGGGGGTCTTGAAAGAGACCCAGTACTTC. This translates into CASSFSRGVLKETQYF.

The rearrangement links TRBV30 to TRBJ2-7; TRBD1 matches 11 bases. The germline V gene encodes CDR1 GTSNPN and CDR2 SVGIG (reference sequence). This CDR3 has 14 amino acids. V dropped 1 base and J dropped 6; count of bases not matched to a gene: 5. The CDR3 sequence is CAWSAGQGAAEQYF. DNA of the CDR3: TGTGCCTGGAGTGCCGGACAGGGGGCTGCCGAGCAGTACTTC.

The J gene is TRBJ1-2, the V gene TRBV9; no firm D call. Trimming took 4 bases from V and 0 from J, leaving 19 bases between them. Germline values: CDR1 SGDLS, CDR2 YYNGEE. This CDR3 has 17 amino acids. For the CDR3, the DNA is TGTGCCAGCAGCCCCCGGGTTACTGGAGGCACTAACTATGGCTACACCTTC. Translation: CASSPRVTGGTNYGYTF. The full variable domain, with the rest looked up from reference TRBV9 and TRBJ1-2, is DSGVTQTPKHLITATGQRVTLRCSPRSGDLSVYWYQQSLDQGLQFLIQYYNGEERAKGNILERFSAQQFPDLHSELNLSSLELGDSALYFCASSPRVTGGTNYGYTFGSGTRLTVV.

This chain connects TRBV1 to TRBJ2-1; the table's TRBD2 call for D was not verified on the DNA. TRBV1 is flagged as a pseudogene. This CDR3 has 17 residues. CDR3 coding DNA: TGCACCAGCAGCCAAGATCCAGCGGGGGGCTCGTGGAGGGAGCAGTTCTTC. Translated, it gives CTSSQDPAGGSWREQFF.

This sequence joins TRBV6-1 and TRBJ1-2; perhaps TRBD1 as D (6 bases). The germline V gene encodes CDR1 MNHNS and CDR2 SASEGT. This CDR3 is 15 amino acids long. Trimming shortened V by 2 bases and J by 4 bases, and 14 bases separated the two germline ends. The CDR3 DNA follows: TGTGCCAGCAGTGAATCTCAGGGGCGCAGCTATGGCTACACCTTC. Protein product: CASSESQGRSYGYTF.

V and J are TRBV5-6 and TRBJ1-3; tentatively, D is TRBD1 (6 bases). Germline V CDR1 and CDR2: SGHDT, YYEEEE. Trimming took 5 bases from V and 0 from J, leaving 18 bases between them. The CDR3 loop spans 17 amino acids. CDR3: CASRRQQGIGSGNTIYF. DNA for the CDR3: TGTGCCAGCAGGCGACAACAGGGAATTGGCTCTGGAAACACCATATATTTT.

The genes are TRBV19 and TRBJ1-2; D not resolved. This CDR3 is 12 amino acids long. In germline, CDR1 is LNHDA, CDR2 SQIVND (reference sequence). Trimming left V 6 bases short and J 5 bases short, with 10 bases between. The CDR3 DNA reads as TGTGCCAGTAGCTTCCCGGGATATGGCTACACCTTC. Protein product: CASSFPGYGYTF. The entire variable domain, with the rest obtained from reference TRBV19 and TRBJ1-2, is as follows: DGGITQSPKYLFRKEGQNVTLSCEQNLNHDAMYWYRQDPGQGLRLIYYSQIVNDFQKGDIAEGYSVSREKKESFPLTVTSAQKNPTAFYLCASSFPGYGYTFGSGTRLTVV.

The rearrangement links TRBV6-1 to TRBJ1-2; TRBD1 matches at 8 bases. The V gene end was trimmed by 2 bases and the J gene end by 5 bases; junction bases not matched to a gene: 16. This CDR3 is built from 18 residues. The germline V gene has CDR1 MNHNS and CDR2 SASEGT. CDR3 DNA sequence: TGTGCCAGCAGTGAAATGGCAGGGGGCCACTACCCCGAGTATGGCTACACCTTC. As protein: CASSEMAGGHYPEYGYTF.

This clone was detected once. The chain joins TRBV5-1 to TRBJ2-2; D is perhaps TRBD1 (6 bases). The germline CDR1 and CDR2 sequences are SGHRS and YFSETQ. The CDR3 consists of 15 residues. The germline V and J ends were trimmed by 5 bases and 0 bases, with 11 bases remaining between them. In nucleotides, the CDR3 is TGCGCCAGCAGGGGTAACAGGGCGAACACCGGGGAGCTGTTTTTT. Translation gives CASRGNRANTGELFF.

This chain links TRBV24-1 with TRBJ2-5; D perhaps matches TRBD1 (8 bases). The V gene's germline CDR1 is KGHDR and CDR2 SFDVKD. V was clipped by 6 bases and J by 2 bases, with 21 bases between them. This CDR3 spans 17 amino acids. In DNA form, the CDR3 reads TGTGCCACCAGTACAGGGGGGGAAAGAATGGGTCAAGAGACCCAGTACTTC. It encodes CATSTGGERMGQETQYF.

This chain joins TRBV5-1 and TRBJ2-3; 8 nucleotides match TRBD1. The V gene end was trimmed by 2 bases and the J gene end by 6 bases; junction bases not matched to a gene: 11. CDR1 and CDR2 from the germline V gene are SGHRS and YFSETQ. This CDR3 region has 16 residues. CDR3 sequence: CASSLGTGGTFDTQYF. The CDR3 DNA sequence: TGCGCCAGCAGCTTAGGGACAGGCGGGACCTTCGATACGCAGTATTTT.

Written as DNA, the CDR3 is TGTGCCAGCAGTGGGACAGGGGAAGAGACCCAGTACTTC. Its translation is CASSGTGEETQYF. J is TRBJ2-5 and V is TRBV21-1; the D call of TRBD1 is as the table states it, not checked on the DNA. TRBV21-1 is described as a pseudogene. The CDR3 spans 13 residues.